This T cell receptor beta chain appears in the sequencing data of a study of blood T cell repertoires in COVID-19. Study at large: Acute and convalescent COVID-19 samples came from the United States, Italy and Spain. T cells, B-cell-depleted T cells, or PBMCs provided the cDNA or gDNA that served as material.

Original handling: By means of reference gene primer amplification, nucleated cell counts were estimated. Method: immunoSEQ multiplex PCR; TCRdb's copy keeps in-frame clones and lacks some. The D gene and trimming were derived from the DNA, and the V and J assignments and clone size from that table. The table shows roughly 360,000 clones, with roughly 80% occurring only once. Germline V gene data show CDR1 as SGDLS and CDR2 as YYNGEE. The germline V and J ends were trimmed by 0 bases and 3 bases, with 13 bases remaining between them. CDR3 length: 16 residues. The specimen was peripheral blood. The rearrangement links TRBV9 to TRBJ2-1, with D maybe TRBD1 (6 bases). The receptor was isolated from a human donor with acute or convalescent COVID-19. The donor label of this sample is uncertain. The CDR3 loop is CASSVGGRGHYNEQFF. The DNA for the CDR3 is TGTGCCAGCAGCGTAGGGGGCAGGGGACACTACAATGAGCAGTTCTTC.